This T cell receptor beta chain was found in a study of cytomegalovirus exposure and HLA in healthy donors. Study-level points and caveats: Analysis performed later found about 17,000 TCR beta sequences associated with HLA alleles at 0.05 false discovery rate. A later analysis by the authors found several of the most significant clusters apparently linked to common viral pathogens. Productive status was seen about 87% or about 30% of the time for most TCR beta V segments in an earlier analysis. Later on, analysis showed that most CMV-associated TCR beta chains appeared to be HLA-restricted.

Of note for this clone: Its antigen is not known.

The PCR contained 60 Vbeta and 13 Jbeta primers. Clones were sequenced by immunoSEQ multiplex PCR, and TCRdb holds only the in-frame ones, with some missing. This table lists about 72,000 clones. The length of the CDR3 is 13 residues. Germline CDR1 is MNHNS and CDR2 is SASEGT. The V segment lost 6 bases and the J segment 5 bases; nucleotides outside the gene matches: 6. The receptor was derived from a man aged 35-49 years in good health and CMV-seronegative. Material for sequencing was PBMCs. The rearrangement uses TRBV6-1 and TRBJ1-1; 7 bases fit TRBD1. In DNA, the CDR3 is TGTGCCAGCAGGGATCCAGGGGGGACTGAAGCTTTCTTT. It encodes CASRDPGGTEAFF.